This T cell receptor beta chain was profiled in a study of post-analysis software for immune sequencing data. In the study overall: Courses of disease covered relapsing-remitting, secondary progressive and progressive-relapsing multiple sclerosis.

Unique molecular identifiers had been added to the TCR beta cDNA libraries. TCRdb passed the PCR reads through MiXCR, listing each CDR3 protein once. The table shows 650,000 to 900,000 distinct CDR3 sequences, with 46% occurring only once. Study outcomes and limitations: TRBV segments more frequent in patients than in controls numbered roughly five and included TRBV5-6, TRBV5-1 and TRBV20-1. Batch-matched samples strongly co-clustered by F measure. Controls had significantly higher normalized Chao1 diversity than multiple sclerosis patients.

Of note for this clonotype: The antigen is unknown.

The CDR3 has 15 amino acids. The junction had 12 bases not matched to a gene; V was cut back by 4 bases and J by 9 bases. Per the germline V gene, CDR1 is SGHTA and CDR2 is FQGNSA. This sequence originates from a girl aged 5-17 years with multiple sclerosis. The sequencing input was blood. The chain is built from TRBV7-2 and TRBJ2-1, with 7 bases identical to TRBD2. The CDR3 nucleotides are TGTGCCAGCAGCTACCTGGGACTGGGGGGGGGTGAGCAGTTCTTC. The encoded protein is CASSYLGLGGGEQFF.